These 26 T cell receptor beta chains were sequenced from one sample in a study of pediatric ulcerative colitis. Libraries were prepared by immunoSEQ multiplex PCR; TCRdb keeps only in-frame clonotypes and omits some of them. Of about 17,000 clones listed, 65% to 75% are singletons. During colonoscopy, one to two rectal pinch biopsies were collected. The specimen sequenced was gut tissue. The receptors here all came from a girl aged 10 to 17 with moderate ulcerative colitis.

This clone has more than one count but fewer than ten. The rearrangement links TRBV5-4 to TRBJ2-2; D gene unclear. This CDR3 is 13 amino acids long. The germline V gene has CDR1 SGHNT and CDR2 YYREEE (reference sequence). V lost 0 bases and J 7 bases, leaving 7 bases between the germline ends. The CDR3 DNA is TGTGCCAGCAGCTTGGAGTCGTTCGGGGAGCTGTTTTTT. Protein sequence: CASSLESFGELFF.

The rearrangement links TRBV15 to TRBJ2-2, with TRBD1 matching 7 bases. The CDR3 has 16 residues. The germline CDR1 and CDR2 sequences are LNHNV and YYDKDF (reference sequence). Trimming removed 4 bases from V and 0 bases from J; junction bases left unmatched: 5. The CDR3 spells CATSNRGYPNTGELFF. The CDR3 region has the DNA TGTGCCACCAGCAACAGGGGTTATCCGAACACCGGGGAGCTGTTTTTT.

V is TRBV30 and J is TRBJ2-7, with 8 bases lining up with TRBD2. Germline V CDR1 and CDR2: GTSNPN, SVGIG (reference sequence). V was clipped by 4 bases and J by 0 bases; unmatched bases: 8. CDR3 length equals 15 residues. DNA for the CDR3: TGTGCCTGGAACGGGGGGGCCGGCCGCTCCTACGAGCAGTACTTC. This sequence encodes CAWNGGAGRSYEQYF.

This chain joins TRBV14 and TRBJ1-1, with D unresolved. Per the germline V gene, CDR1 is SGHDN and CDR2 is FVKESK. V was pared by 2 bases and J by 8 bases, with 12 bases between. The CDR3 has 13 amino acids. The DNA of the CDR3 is TGTGCCAGCAGCCAAATGGCAGAGGTCGAAGCTTTCTTT. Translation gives CASSQMAEVEAFF. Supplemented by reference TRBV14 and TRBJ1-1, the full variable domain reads EAGVTQFPSHSVIEKGQTVTLRCDPISGHDNLYWYRRVMGKEIKFLLHFVKESKQDESGMPNNRFLAERTGGTYSTLKVQPAELEDSGVYFCASSQMAEVEAFFGQGTRLTVV.

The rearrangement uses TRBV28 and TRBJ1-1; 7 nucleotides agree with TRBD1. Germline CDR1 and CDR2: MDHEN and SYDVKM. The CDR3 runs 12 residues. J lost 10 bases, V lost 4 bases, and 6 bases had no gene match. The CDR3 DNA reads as TGTGCCAGCAGTTCCTTGACAGGGACAGCTTTCTTT. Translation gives CASSSLTGTAFF. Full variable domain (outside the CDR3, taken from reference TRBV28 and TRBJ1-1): DVKVTQSSRYLVKRTGEKVFLECVQDMDHENMFWYRQDPGLGLRLIYFSYDVKMKEKGDIPEGYSVSREKKERFSLILESASTNQTSMYLCASSSLTGTAFFGQGTRLTVV.

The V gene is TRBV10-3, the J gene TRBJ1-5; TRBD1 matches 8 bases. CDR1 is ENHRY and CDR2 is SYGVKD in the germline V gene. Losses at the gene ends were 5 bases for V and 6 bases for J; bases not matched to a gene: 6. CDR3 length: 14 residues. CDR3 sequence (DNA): TGTGCCATCAGTCCCCAGGGGGCGGGTCAGCCCCAGCATTTT. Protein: CAISPQGAGQPQHF.

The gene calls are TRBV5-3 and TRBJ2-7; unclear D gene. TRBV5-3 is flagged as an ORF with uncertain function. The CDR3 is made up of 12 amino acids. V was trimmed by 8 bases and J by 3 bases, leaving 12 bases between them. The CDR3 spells CASNRAHYEQYF. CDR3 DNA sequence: TGTGCCAGCAACCGGGCACACTACGAGCAGTACTTC.

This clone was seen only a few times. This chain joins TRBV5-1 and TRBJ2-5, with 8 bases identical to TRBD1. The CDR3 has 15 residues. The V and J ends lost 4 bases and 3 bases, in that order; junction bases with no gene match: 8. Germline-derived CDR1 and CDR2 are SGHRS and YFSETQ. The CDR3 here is CASSIAGTGEETQYF. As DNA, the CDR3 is TGCGCCAGCAGCATAGCCGGGACAGGAGAAGAGACCCAGTACTTC.

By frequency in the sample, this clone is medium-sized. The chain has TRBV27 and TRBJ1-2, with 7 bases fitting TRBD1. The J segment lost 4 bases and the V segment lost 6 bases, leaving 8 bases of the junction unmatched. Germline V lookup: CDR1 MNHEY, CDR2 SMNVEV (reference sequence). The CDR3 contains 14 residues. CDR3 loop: CASRGSQGSYGYTF. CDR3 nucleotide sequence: TGTGCCAGCAGAGGCTCACAGGGGTCCTATGGCTACACCTTC.

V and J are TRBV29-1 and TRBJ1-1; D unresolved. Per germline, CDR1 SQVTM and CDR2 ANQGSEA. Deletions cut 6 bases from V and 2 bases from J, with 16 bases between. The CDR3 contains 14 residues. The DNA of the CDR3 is TGCAGCGTCATTGGCAGGAGGCAAAACACTGAAGCTTTCTTT. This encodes CSVIGRRQNTEAFF.

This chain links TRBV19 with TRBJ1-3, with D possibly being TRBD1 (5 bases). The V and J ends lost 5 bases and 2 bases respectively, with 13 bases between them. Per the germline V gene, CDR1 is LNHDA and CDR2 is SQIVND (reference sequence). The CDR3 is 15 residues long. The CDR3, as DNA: TGTGCCAGTAGTTTTACGACAGTACCTGGAAACACCATATATTTT. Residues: CASSFTTVPGNTIYF.

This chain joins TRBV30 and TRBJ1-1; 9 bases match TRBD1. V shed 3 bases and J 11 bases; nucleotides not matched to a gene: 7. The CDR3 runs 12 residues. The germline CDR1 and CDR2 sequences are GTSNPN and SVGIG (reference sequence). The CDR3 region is CAWRPPGTGAFF. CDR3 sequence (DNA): TGTGCCTGGAGGCCACCCGGGACAGGGGCTTTCTTT.

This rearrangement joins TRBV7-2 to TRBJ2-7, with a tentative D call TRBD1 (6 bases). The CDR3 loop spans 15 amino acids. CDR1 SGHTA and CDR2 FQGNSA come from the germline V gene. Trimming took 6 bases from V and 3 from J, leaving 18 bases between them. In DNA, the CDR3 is TGTGCCAGCAGACCTTCTGGACAGCTAGACTACGAGCAGTACTTC. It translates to CASRPSGQLDYEQYF.

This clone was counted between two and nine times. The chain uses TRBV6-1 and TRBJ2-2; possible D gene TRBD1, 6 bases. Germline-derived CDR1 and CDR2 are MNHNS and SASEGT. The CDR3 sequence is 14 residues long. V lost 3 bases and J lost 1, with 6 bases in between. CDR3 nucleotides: TGTGCCAGCAGTGAGACAGGGAACACCGGGGAGCTGTTTTTT. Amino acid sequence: CASSETGNTGELFF.

The CDR3, as DNA: TGTGCCAGCAGACTGACAGAGAACACTGAAGCTTTCTTT. It specifies CASRLTENTEAFF. The chain uses TRBV6-4 and TRBJ1-1, with D possibly being TRBD1 (5 bases). CDR3 size: 13 residues. The ends were cut back, 6 bases at V and 1 base at J, with 9 bases in the middle. Germline V lookup: CDR1 MRHNA, CDR2 SNTAGT.

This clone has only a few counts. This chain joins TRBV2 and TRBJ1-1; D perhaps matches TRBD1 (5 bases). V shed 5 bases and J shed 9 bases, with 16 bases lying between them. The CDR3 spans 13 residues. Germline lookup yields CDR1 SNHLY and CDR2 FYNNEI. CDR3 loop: CASSPLGVRQAFF. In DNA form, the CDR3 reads TGTGCCAGCAGTCCTTTGGGGGTGAGGCAAGCTTTCTTT.

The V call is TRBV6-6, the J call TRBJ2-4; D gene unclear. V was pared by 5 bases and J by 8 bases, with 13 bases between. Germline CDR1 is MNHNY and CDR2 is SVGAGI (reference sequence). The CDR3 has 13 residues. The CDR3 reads CASSLGPDHIQYF. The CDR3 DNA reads TGTGCCAGCAGTCTTGGACCCGACCACATTCAGTACTTC.

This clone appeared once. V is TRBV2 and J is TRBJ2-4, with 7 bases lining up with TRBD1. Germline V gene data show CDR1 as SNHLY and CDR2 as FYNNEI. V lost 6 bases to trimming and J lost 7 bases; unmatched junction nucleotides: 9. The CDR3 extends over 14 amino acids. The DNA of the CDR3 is TGTGCCAGCAGCATAAACCAGGGGGTTAACATTCAGTACTTC. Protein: CASSINQGVNIQYF. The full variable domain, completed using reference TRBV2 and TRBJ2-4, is EPEVTQTPSHQVTQMGQEVILRCVPISNHLYFYWYRQILGQKVEFLVSFYNNEISEKSEIFDDQFSVERPDGSNFTLKIRSTKLEDSAMYFCASSINQGVNIQYFGAGTRLSVL.

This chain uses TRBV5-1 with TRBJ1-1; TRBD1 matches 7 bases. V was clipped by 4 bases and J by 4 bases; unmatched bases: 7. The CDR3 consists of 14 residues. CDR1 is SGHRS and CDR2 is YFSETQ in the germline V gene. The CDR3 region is CASSPTTGATEAFF. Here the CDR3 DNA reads TGCGCCAGCAGCCCAACAACAGGGGCCACTGAAGCTTTCTTT.

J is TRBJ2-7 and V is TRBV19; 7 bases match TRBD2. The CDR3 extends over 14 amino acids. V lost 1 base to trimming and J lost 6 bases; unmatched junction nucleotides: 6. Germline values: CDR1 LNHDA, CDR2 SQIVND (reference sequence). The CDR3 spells CASSIGEGMGEQYF. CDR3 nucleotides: TGTGCCAGTAGTATAGGGGAGGGAATGGGCGAGCAGTACTTC.

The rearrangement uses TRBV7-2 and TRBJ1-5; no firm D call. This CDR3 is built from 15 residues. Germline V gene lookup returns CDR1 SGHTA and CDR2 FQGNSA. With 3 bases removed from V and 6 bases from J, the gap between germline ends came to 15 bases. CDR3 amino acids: CASSFVRGEGQPQHF. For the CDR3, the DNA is TGTGCCAGCAGCTTTGTCAGAGGCGAGGGTCAGCCCCAGCATTTT.

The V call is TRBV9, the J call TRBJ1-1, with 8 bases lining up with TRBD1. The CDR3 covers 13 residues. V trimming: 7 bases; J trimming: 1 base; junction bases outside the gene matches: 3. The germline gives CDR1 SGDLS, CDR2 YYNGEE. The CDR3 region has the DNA TGTGCCAGCTCGACAGGGGCGAACACTGAAGCTTTCTTT. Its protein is CASSTGANTEAFF.

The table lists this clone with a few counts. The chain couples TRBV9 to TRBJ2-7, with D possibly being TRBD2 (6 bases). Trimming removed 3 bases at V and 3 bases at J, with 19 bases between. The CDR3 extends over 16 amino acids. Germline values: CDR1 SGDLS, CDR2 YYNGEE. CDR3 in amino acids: CASSGFGDGLYYEQYF. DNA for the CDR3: TGTGCCAGCAGCGGATTCGGGGACGGACTATACTACGAGCAGTACTTC.

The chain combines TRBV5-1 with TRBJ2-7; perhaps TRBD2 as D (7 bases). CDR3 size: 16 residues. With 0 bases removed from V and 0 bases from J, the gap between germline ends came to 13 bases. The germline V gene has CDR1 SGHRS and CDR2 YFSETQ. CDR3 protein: CASSLDEGDYSYEQYF. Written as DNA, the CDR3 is TGCGCCAGCAGCTTGGACGAGGGGGACTACTCCTACGAGCAGTACTTC.

The CDR3 protein is CASSPSGVYEQYF. The CDR3 DNA reads as TGTGCCAGCTCACCATCCGGGGTTTACGAGCAGTACTTC. J is TRBJ2-7 and V is TRBV18, with D possibly being TRBD2 (5 bases). Germline-derived CDR1 and CDR2 are KGHSH and LQKENI. V shed 2 bases and J shed 4 bases, with 9 bases lying between them. The CDR3 contains 13 residues.

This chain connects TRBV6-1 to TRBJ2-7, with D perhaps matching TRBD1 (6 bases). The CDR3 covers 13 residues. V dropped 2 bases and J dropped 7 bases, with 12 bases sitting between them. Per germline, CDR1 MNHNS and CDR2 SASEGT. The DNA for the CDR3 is TGTGCCAGCAGTGAAATTCAGGGGATGGAGCAGTACTTC. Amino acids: CASSEIQGMEQYF.